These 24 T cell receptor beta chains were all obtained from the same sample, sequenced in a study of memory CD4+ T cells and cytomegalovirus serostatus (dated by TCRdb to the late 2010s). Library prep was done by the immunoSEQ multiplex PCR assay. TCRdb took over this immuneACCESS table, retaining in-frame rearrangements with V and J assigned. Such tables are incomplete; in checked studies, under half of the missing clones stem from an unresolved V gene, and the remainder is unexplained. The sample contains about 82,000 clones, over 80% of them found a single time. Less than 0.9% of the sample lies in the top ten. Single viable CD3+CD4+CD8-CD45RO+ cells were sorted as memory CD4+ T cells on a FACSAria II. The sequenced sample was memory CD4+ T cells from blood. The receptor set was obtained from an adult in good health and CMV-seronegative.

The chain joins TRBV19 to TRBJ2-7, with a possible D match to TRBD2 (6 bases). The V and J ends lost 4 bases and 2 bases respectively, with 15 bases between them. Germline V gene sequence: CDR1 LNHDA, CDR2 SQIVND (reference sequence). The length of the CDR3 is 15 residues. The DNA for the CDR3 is TGTGCCAGTAGTAAAGGGGACTGGCGGACCTACGAGCAGTACTTC. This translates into CASSKGDWRTYEQYF.

The CDR3 region has the DNA TGTGCCATCAGTGAGTCCGGGACTAGCGGTATTGGGCAGTACTTC. Protein: CAISESGTSGIGQYF. The V gene is TRBV10-3, the J gene TRBJ2-7; TRBD2 aligns across 11 bases. CDR1 and CDR2 from the germline V gene are ENHRY and SYGVKD. The CDR3 runs 15 residues. After removal of 0 bases from V and 9 bases from J, the junction contained 7 bases not matched to a gene.

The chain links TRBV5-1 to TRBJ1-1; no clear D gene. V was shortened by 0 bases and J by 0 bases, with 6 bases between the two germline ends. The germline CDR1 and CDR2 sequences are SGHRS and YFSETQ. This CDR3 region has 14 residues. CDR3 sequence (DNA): TGCGCCAGCAGCTTGGGTCAGGTGAACACTGAAGCTTTCTTT. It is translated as CASSLGQVNTEAFF.

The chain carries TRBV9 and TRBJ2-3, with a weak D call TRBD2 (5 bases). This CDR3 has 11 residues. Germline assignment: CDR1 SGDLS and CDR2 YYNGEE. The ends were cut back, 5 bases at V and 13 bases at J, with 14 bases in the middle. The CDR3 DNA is TGTGCCAGCAGTGAAGGACTGCAAAAGTATTTT. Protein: CASSEGLQKYF. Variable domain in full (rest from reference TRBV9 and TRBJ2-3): DSGVTQTPKHLITATGQRVTLRCSPRSGDLSVYWYQQSLDQGLQFLIQYYNGEERAKGNILERFSAQQFPDLHSELNLSSLELGDSALYFCASSEGLQKYFGPGTRLTVL.

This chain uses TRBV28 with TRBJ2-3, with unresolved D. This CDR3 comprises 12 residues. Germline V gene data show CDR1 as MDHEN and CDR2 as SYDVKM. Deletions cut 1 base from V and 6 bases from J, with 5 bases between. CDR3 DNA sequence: TGTGCCAGCAGTTTATTCGCGGATACGCAGTATTTT. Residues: CASSLFADTQYF. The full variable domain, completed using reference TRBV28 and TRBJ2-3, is DVKVTQSSRYLVKRTGEKVFLECVQDMDHENMFWYRQDPGLGLRLIYFSYDVKMKEKGDIPEGYSVSREKKERFSLILESASTNQTSMYLCASSLFADTQYFGPGTRLTVL.

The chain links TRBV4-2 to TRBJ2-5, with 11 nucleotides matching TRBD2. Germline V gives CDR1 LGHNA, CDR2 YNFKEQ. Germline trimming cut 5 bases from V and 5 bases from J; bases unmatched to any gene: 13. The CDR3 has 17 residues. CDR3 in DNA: TGTGCCAGCAGCACAGAAAATCTAGCGGGGGGACGCGAGACCCAGTACTTC. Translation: CASSTENLAGGRETQYF.

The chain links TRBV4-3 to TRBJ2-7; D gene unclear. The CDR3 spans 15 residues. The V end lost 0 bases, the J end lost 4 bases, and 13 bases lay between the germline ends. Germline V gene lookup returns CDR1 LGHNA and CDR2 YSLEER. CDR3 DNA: TGCGCCAGCAGCCAAGATCGTATCGTTGATTACGAGCAGTACTTC. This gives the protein CASSQDRIVDYEQYF.

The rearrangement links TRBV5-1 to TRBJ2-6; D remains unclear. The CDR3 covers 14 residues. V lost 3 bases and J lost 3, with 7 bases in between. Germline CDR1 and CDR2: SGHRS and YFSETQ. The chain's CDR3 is CASSWGYGANVLTF. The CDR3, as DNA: TGCGCCAGCAGCTGGGGATATGGGGCCAACGTCCTGACTTTC.

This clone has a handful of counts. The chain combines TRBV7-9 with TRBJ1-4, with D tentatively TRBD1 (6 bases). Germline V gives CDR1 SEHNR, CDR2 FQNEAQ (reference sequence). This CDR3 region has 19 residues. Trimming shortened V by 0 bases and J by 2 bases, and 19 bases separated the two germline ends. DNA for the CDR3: TGTGCCAGCAGCTTAGCTTTTCGAACAGGGATGGGCACTAATGAAAAACTGTTTTTT. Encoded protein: CASSLAFRTGMGTNEKLFF.

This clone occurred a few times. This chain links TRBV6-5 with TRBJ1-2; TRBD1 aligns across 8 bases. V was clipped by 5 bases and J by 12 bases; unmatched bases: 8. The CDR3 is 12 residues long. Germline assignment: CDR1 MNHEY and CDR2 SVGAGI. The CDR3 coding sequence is TGTGCCAGCAGTACGGACAGGGCGAGGAACACCTTC. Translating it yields CASSTDRARNTF.

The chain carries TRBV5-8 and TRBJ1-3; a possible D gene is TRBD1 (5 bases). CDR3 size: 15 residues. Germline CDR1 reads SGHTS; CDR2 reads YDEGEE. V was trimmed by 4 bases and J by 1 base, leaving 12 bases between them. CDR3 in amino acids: CASSRGRRSGNTIYF. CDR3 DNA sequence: TGTGCCAGCAGCCGGGGACGGAGATCTGGAAACACCATATATTTT.

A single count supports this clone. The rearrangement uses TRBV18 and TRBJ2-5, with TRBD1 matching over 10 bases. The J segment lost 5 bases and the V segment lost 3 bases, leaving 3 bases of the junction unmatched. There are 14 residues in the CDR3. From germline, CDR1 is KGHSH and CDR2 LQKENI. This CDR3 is CASSPTGGDETQYF. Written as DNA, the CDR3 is TGTGCCAGCTCACCGACAGGGGGCGACGAGACCCAGTACTTC.

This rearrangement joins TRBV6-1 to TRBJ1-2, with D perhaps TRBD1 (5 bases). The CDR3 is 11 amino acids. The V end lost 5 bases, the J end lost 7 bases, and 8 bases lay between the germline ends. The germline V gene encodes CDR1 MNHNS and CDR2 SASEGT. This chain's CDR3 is CASSTRGGYTF. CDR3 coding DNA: TGTGCCAGCAGTACGAGGGGTGGCTACACCTTC.

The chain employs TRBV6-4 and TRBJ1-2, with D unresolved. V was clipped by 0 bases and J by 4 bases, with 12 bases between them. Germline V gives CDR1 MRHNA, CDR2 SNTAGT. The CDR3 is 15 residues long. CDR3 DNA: TGTGCCAGCAGTGACTCGATGGAGGCGGGCTATGGCTACACCTTC. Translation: CASSDSMEAGYGYTF.

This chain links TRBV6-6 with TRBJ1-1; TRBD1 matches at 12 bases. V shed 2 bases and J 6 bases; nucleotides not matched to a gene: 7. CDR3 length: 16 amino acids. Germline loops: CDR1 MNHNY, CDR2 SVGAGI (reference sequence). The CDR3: CASSYRDRGHGAEAFF. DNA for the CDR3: TGTGCCAGCAGTTACCGGGACAGGGGGCATGGGGCTGAAGCTTTCTTT.

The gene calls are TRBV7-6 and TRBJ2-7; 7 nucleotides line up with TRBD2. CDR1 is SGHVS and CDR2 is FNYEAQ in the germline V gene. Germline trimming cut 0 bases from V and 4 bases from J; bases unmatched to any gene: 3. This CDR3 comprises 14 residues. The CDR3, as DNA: TGTGCCAGCAGCTTAGCGTCGGGGGGTTACGAGCAGTACTTC. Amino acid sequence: CASSLASGGYEQYF.

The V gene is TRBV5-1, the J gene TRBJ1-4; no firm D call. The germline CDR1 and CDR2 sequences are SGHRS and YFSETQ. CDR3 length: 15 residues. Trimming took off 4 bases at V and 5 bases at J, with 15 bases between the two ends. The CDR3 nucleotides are TGCGCCAGCAGCCTTAGAGAGACTTTGAATGAAAAACTGTTTTTT. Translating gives CASSLRETLNEKLFF. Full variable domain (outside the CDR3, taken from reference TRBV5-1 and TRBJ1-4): KAGVTQTPRYLIKTRGQQVTLSCSPISGHRSVSWYQQTPGQGLQFLFEYFSETQRNKGNFPGRFSGRQFSNSRSEMNVSTLELGDSALYLCASSLRETLNEKLFFGSGTQLSVL.

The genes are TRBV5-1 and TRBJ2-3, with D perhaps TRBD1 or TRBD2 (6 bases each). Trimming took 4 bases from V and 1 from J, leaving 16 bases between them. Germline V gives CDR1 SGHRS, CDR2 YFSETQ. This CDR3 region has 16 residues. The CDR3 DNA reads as TGCGCCAGCAGCACCCGAGGGGGGACGGGCACAGATACGCAGTATTTT. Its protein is CASSTRGGTGTDTQYF.

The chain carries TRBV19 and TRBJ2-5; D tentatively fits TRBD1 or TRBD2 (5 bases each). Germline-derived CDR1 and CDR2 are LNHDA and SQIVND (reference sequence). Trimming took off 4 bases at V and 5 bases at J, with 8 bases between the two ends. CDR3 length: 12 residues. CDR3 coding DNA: TGTGCCAGTAGTAGGGGGAAGGAGACCCAGTACTTC. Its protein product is CASSRGKETQYF.

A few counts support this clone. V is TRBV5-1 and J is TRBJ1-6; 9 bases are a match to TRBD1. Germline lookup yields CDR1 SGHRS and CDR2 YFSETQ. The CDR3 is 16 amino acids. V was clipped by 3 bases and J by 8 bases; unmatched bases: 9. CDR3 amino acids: CASSWTQGAKDSPLHF. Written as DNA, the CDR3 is TGCGCCAGCAGCTGGACACAGGGGGCTAAGGATTCACCCCTCCACTTT.

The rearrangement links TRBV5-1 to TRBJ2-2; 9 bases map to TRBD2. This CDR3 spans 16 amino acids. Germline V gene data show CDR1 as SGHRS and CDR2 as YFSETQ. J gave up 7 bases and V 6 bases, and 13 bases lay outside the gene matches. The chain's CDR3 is CASNWAAGGPLGELFF. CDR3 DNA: TGCGCCAGCAACTGGGCAGCGGGGGGCCCTCTCGGGGAGCTGTTTTTT.

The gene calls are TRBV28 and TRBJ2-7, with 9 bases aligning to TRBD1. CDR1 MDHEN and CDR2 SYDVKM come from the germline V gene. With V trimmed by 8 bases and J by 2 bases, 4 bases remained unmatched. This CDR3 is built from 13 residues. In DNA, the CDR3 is TGTGCCAGCCGGACAGGGGCAGCCTACGAGCAGTACTTC. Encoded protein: CASRTGAAYEQYF.

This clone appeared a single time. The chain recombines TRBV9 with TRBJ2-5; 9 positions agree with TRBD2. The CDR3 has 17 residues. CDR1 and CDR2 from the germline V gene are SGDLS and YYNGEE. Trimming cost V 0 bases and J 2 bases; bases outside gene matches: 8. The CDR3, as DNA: TGTGCCAGCAGCGTAGCATCGACTAGCGGACTACAAGAGACCCAGTACTTC. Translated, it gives CASSVASTSGLQETQYF.

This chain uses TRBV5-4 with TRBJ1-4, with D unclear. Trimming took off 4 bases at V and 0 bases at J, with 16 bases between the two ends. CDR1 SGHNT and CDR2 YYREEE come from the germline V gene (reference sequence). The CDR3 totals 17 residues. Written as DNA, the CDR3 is TGTGCCAGCAGCCTGGGAGGTCAGCATGCAACTAATGAAAAACTGTTTTTT. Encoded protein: CASSLGGQHATNEKLFF.